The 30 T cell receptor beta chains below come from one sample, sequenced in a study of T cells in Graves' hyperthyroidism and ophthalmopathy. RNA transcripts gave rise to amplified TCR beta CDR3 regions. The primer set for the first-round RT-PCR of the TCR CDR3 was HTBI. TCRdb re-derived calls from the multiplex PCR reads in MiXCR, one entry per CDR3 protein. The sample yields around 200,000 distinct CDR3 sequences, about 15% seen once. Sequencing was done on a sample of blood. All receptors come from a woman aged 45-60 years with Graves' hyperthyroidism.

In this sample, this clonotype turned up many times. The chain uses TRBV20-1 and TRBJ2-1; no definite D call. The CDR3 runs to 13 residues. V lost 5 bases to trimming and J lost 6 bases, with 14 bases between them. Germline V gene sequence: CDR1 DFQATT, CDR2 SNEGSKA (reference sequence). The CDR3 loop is CSAGLRVSNEQFF. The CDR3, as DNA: TGCAGTGCTGGCCTACGGGTTAGCAATGAGCAGTTCTTC.

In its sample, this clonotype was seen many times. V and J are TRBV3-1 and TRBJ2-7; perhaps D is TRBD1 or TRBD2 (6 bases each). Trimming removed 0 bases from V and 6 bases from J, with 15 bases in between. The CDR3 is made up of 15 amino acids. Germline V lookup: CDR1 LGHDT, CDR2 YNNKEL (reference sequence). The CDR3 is CASSQDNRGPVEQYF. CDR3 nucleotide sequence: TGTGCCAGCAGCCAAGATAACCGGGGGCCCGTCGAGCAGTACTTC.

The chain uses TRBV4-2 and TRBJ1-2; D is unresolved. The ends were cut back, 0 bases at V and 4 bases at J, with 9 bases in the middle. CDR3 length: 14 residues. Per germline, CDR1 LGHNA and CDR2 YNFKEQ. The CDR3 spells CASSQDSVPYGYTF. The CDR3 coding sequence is TGTGCCAGCAGCCAAGATTCAGTACCCTATGGCTACACCTTC.

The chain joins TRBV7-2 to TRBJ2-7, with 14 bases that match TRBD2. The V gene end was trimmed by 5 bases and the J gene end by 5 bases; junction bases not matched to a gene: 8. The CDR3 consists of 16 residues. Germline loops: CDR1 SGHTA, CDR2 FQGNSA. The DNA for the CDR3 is TGTGCCAGCAGCAACAGACTAGCGGGGGGGCAGGACGAGCAGTACTTC. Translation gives CASSNRLAGGQDEQYF. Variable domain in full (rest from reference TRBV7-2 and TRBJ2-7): GAGVSQSPSNKVTEKGKDVELRCDPISGHTALYWYRQSLGQGLEFLIYFQGNSAPDKSGLPSDRFSAERTGGSVSTLTIQRTQQEDSAVYLCASSNRLAGGQDEQYFGPGTRLTVT.

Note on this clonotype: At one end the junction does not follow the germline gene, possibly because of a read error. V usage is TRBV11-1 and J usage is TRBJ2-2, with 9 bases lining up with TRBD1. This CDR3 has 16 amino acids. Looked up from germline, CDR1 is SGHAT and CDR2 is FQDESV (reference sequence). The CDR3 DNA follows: TGTGGCAGCAGCTCCTCGGGTGGGACAGGGACCGGGGAGCTGTTTTTT. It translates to CGSSSSGGTGTGELFF.

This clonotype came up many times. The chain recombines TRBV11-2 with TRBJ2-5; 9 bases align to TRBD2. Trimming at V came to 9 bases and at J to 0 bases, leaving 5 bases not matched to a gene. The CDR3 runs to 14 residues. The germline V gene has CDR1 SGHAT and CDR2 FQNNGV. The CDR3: CASKAGGYQETQYF. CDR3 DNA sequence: TGTGCCAGTAAGGCGGGGGGGTACCAAGAGACCCAGTACTTC.

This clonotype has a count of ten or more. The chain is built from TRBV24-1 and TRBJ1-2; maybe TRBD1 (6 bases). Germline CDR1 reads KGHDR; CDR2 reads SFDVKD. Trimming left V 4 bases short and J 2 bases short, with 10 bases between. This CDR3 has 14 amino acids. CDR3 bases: TGTGCCACCAGTGAGGGACACCTCAACTATGGCTACACCTTC. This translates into CATSEGHLNYGYTF.

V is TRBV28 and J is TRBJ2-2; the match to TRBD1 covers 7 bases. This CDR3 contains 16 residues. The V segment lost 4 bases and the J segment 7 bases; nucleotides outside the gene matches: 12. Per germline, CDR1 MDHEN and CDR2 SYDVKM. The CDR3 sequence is CASSSGGVETGGELFF. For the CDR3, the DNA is TGTGCCAGCAGTTCAGGGGGAGTGGAGACGGGCGGGGAGCTGTTTTTT.

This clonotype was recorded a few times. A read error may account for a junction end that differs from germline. The CDR3 bases are TGTGCCAGTAGTATAGCGGACAGTCGCACGGATACGCAGTATTTT. This sequence encodes CASSIADSRTDTQYF. J is TRBJ2-3 and V is TRBV19; a weak D match, TRBD1 (6 bases). The CDR3 is 15 residues long. Germline CDR1 is LNHDA and CDR2 is SQIVND (reference sequence).

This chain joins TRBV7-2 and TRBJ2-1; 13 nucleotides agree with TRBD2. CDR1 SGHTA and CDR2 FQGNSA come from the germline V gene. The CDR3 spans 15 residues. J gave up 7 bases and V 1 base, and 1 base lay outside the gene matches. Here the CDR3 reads CASSLVGLAGNEQFF. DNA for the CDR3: TGTGCCAGCAGCTTAGTGGGACTAGCGGGAAATGAGCAGTTCTTC.

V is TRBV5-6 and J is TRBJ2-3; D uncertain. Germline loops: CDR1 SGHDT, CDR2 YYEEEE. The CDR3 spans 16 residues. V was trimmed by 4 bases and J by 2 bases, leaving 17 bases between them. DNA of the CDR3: TGTGCCAGCAGCCTTGGGGTTGTCAGGTCCACAGATACGCAGTATTTT. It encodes CASSLGVVRSTDTQYF.

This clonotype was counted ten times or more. CDR3 residues: CASRTTGLDTIYF. The CDR3 bases are TGTGCCAGCAGAACTACAGGGTTGGACACCATATATTTT. The genes are TRBV13 and TRBJ1-3; TRBD1 is a possible D gene (6 bases). Germline lookup yields CDR1 PRHDT and CDR2 FYEKMQ (reference sequence). V was pared by 6 bases and J by 8 bases, with 14 bases between. The CDR3 spans 13 residues.

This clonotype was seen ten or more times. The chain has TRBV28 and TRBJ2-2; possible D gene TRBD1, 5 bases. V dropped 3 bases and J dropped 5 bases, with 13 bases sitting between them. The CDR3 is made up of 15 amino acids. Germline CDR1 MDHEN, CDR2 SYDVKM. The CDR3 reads CASSFLGQGTGELFF. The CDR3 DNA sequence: TGTGCCAGCAGTTTTTTGGGCCAGGGAACCGGGGAGCTGTTTTTT.

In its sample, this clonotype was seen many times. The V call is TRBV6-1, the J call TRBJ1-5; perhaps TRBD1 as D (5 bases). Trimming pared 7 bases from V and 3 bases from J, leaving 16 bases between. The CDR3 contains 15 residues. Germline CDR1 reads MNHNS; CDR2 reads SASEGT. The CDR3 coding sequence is TGTGCCAGCACCCTCTTGGGAGGGGTCAATCAGCCCCAGCATTTT. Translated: CASTLLGGVNQPQHF.

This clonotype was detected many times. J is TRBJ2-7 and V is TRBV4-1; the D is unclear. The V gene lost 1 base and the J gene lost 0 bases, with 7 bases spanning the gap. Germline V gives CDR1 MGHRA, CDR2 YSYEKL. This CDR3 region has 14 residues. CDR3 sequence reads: CASSQGSPSYEQYF. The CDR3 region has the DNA TGCGCCAGCAGCCAAGGGTCCCCCTCCTACGAGCAGTACTTC.

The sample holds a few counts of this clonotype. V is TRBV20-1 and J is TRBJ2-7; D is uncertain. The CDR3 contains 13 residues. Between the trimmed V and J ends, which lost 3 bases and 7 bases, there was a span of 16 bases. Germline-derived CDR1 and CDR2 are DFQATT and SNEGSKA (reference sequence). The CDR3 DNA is TGCAGTGCTAGGGAGAACAGCGTTCAGGAGCAGTACTTC. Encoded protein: CSARENSVQEQYF.

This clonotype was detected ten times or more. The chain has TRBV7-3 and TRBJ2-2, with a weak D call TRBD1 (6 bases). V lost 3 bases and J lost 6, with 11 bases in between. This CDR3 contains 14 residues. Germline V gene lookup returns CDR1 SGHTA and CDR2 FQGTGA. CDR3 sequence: CASSLTAGAGELFF. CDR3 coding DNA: TGTGCCAGCAGCTTGACGGCAGGGGCCGGGGAGCTGTTTTTT.

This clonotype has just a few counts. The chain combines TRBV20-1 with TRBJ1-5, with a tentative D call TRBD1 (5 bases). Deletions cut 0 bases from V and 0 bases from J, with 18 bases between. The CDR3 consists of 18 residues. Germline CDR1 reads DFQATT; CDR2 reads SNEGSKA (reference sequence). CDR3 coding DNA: TGCAGTGCTAGAGATATAAACCCGGGGGGTCTTAGCAATCAGCCCCAGCATTTT. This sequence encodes CSARDINPGGLSNQPQHF.

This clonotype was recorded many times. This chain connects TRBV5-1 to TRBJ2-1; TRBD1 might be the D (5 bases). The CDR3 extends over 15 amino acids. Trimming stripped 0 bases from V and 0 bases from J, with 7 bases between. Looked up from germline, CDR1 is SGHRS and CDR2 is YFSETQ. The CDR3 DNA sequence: TGCGCCAGCAGCTTGGGGACAACCTCCTACAATGAGCAGTTCTTC. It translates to CASSLGTTSYNEQFF.

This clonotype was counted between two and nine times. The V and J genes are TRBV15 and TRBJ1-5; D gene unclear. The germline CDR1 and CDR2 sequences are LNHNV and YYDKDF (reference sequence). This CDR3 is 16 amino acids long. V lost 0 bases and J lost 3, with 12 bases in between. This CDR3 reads CATSRERTLNNQPQHF. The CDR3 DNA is TGTGCCACCAGCAGAGAGAGGACTTTAAACAATCAGCCCCAGCATTTT.

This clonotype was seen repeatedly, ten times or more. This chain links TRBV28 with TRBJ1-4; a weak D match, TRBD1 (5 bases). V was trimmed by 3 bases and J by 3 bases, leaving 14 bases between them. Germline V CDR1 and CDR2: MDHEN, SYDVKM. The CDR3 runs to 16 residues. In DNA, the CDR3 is TGTGCCAGCAGTTTGGGGCGGGGGAACGCTAATGAAAAACTGTTTTTT. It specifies CASSLGRGNANEKLFF.

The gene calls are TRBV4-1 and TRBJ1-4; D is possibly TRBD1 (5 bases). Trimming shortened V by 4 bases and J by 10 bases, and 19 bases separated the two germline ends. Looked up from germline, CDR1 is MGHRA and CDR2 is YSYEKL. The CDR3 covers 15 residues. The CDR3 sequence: CASSLAGTGDGKLFF. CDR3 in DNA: TGCGCCAGCAGCCTAGCCGGGACCGGTGATGGAAAACTGTTTTTT.

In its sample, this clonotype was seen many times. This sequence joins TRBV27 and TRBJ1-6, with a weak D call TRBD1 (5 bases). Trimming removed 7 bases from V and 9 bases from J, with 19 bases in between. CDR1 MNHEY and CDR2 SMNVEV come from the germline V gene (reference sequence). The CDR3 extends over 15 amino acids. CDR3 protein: CASTPTGAEGSPLHF. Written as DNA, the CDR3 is TGTGCCAGCACTCCAACCGGGGCAGAAGGTTCACCCCTCCACTTT.

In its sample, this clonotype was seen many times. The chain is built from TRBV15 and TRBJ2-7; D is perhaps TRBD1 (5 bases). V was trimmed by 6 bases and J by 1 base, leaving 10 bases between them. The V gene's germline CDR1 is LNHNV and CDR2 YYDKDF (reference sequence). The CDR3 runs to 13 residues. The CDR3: CATRRTGSYEQYF. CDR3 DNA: TGTGCCACCAGGCGTACAGGTTCCTACGAGCAGTACTTC.

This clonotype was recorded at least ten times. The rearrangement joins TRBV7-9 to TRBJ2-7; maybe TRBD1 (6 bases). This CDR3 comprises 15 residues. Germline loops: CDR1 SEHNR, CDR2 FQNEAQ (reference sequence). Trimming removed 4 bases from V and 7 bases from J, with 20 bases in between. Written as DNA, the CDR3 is TGTGCCAGCAGCTCCACCCACGCCGGGACACCTGAGCAGTACTTC. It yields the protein CASSSTHAGTPEQYF.

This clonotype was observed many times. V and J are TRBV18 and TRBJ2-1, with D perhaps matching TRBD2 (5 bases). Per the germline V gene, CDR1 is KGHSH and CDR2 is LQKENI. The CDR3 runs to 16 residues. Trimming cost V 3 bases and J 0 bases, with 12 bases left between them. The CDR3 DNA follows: TGTGCCAGCTCACCTCTCGGTGGGAGCTCCTACAATGAGCAGTTCTTC. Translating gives CASSPLGGSSYNEQFF.

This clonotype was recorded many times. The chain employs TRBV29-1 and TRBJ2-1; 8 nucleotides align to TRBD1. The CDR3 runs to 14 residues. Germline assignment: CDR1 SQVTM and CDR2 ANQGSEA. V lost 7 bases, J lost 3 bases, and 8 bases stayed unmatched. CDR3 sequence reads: CSGSTGEDYNEQFF. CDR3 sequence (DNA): TGCAGCGGATCGACAGGGGAGGACTACAATGAGCAGTTCTTC.

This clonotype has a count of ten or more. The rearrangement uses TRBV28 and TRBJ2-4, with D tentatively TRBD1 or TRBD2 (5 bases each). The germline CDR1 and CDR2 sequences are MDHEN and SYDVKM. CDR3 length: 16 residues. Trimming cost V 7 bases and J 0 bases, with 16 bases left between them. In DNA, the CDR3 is TGTGCCAGCATTGGGGGTCCGAAAAGAGCCAAAAACATTCAGTACTTC. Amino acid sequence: CASIGGPKRAKNIQYF. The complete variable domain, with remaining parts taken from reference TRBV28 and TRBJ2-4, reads DVKVTQSSRYLVKRTGEKVFLECVQDMDHENMFWYRQDPGLGLRLIYFSYDVKMKEKGDIPEGYSVSREKKERFSLILESASTNQTSMYLCASIGGPKRAKNIQYFGAGTRLSVL.

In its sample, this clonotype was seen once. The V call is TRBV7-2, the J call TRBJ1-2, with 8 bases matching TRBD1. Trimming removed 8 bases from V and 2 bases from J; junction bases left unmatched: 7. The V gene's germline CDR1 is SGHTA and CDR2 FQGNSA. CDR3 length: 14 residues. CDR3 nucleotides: TGTGCCAGCTCTTTCCAGGGGGCGAACTATGGCTACACCTTC. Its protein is CASSFQGANYGYTF.

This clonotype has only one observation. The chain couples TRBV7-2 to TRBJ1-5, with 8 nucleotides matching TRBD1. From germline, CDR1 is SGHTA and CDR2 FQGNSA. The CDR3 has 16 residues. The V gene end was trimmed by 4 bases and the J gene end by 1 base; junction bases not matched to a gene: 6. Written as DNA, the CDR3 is TGTGCCAGCAGCTCCCCAGGGGGCAGGAGCAATCAGCCCCAGCATTTT. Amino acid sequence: CASSSPGGRSNQPQHF.